The 9 T cell receptor beta chains in this list originate from one sample, sequenced in a study of blood T cells in healthy people across ages. A J-beta primer mix and a sample-barcoded 5' primer were used in a second PCR of roughly 7 to 12 cycles. One entry per CDR3 protein, called by TCRdb with MiXCR from the 5' RACE reads. The sample lists approximately 1.5 million distinct CDR3 sequences; 40% to 45% were seen once. Sequenced input: blood. The receptors here all came from a woman in her late teens or twenties in good health.

The chain has TRBV7-2 and TRBJ2-7, with a weak D call TRBD2 (6 bases). This CDR3 is built from 15 residues. In germline, CDR1 is SGHTA, CDR2 FQGNSA. V was pared by 1 base and J by 5 bases, with 15 bases between. For the CDR3, the DNA is TGTGCCAGCAGCTTAGATAGCGGAGGGCTCGACGAGCAGTACTTC. Protein product: CASSLDSGGLDEQYF.

The V gene is TRBV12-3 or TRBV12-4, the J gene TRBJ1-4; no clear D. V was shortened by 9 bases and J by 4 bases, with 9 bases between the two germline ends. This CDR3 is 12 amino acids long. This chain's CDR3 is CASLLVNEKLFF. In DNA form, the CDR3 reads TGTGCCAGTCTGCTCGTTAATGAAAAACTGTTTTTT.

The V gene is TRBV2, the J gene TRBJ1-2; 7 nucleotides align to TRBD1. Germline values: CDR1 SNHLY, CDR2 FYNNEI. The CDR3 spans 17 residues. V was pared by 4 bases and J by 8 bases, with 19 bases of the junction left unmatched. In nucleotides, the CDR3 is TGTGCCAGCAGTGGAGCCCGGGGGCTCGTCATGGACAGGGGCTACACCTTC. It translates to CASSGARGLVMDRGYTF.

This clonotype occurred a few times. The chain couples TRBV30 to TRBJ1-2; D gene ambiguous. In germline, CDR1 is GTSNPN, CDR2 SVGIG (reference sequence). The CDR3 runs to 13 residues. V was shortened by 0 bases and J by 3 bases, with 8 bases between the two germline ends. The chain's CDR3 is CAWSVGGDYGYTF. In DNA form, the CDR3 reads TGTGCCTGGAGTGTAGGCGGGGACTATGGCTACACCTTC.

The chain is built from TRBV6-6 and TRBJ2-5; 8 positions agree with TRBD2. The CDR3 consists of 12 residues. With 10 bases clipped from V and 5 bases from J, the junction kept 6 bases outside the gene matches. CDR1 MNHNY and CDR2 SVGAGI come from the germline V gene (reference sequence). The CDR3, as DNA: TGTGCCACCTGTACGGGGGGGGAGACCCAGTACTTC. This encodes CATCTGGETQYF.

There are a few counts of this clonotype. The rearrangement joins TRBV20-1 to TRBJ2-5; tentatively, D is TRBD1 (6 bases). V was clipped by 0 bases and J by 5 bases, with 19 bases between them. Germline values: CDR1 DFQATT, CDR2 SNEGSKA (reference sequence). The CDR3 runs 16 residues. The CDR3 region is CSARDQTGRHVETQYF. The CDR3 DNA follows: TGCAGTGCTAGAGATCAGACAGGTAGACACGTGGAGACCCAGTACTTC.

The rearrangement links TRBV6-5 to TRBJ2-1, with TRBD2 identical over 8 bases. The CDR3 covers 15 residues. Trimming removed 8 bases from V and 0 bases from J; junction bases left unmatched: 6. The germline gives CDR1 MNHEY, CDR2 SVGAGI. CDR3 region: CASATSDSSYNEQFF. CDR3 DNA: TGTGCCAGCGCGACTAGCGACAGCTCCTACAATGAGCAGTTCTTC.

This clonotype was detected only a few times. The rearrangement joins TRBV9 to TRBJ1-1; TRBD1 aligns across 11 bases. The CDR3 extends over 15 amino acids. Trimming at V came to 3 bases and at J to 3 bases, leaving 4 bases not matched to a gene. Germline V gene lookup returns CDR1 SGDLS and CDR2 YYNGEE. The CDR3: CASSAGDRGDTEAFF. In nucleotides, the CDR3 is TGTGCCAGCAGCGCCGGGGACAGGGGGGACACTGAAGCTTTCTTT.

This clonotype turned up a few times. J is TRBJ2-1 and V is TRBV12-3 or TRBV12-4; D is ambiguous. CDR3 length: 13 residues. Trimming removed 3 bases at V and 5 bases at J, with 8 bases between. CDR3: CASSFAEHNEQFF. CDR3 in DNA: TGTGCCAGCAGTTTTGCGGAACACAATGAGCAGTTCTTC.